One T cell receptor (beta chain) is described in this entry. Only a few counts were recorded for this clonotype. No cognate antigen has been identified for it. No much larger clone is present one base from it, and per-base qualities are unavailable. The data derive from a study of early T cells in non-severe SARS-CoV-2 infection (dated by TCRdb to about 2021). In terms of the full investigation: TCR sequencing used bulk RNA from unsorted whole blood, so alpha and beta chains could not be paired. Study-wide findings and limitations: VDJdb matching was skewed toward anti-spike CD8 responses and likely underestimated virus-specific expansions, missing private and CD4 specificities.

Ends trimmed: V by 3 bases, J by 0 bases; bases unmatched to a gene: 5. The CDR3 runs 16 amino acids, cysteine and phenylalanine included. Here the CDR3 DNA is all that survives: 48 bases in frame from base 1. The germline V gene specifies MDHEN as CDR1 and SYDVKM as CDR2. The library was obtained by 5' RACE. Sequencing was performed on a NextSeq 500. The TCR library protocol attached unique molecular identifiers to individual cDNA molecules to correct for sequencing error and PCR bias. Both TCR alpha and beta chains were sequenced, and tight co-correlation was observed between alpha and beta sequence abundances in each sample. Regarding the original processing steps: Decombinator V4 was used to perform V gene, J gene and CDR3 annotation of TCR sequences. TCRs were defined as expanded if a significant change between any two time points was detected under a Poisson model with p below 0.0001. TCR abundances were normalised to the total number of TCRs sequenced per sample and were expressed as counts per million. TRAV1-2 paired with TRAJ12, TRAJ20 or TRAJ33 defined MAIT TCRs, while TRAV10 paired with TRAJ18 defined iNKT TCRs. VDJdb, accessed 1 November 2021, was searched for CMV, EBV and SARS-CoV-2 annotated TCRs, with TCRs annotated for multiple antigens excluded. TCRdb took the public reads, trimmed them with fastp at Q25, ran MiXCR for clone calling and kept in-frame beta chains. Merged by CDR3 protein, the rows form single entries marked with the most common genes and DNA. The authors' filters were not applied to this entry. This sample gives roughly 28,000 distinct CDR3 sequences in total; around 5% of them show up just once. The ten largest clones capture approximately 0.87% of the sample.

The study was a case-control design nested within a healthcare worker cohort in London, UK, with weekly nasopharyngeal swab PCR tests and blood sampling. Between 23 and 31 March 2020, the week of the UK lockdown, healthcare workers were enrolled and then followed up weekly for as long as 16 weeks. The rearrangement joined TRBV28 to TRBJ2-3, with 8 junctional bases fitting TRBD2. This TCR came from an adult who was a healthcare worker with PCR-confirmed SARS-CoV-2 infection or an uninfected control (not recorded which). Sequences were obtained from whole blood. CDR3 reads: CASSFPTSASTDTQYF. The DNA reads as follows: TGTGCCAGCAGTTTCCCGACTAGCGCAAGCACAGATACGCAGTATTTT.